Listed here is a single TCR beta chain. This sample stems from a study of PD-L1 blockade in urothelial cancer. Time point indicated: pretreatment peripheral blood. This CDR3 contains 17 residues. V lost 6 bases and J 5 bases, leaving 22 bases between the germline ends. Germline-derived CDR1 and CDR2 are MNHEY and SMNVEV (reference sequence). Clones were sequenced by immunoSEQ multiplex PCR, and TCRdb holds only the in-frame ones, with some missing. This table holds about 50,000 clones, roughly 75% found once. The clonotype originates from a man between 65 and 85 years old with urothelial cancer. The chain uses TRBV27 and TRBJ2-2; D is possibly TRBD2 (6 bases). The sequences come from PBMCs, collected around atezolizumab (anti-PD-L1) treatment. CDR3 region: CASSRPRGSSGTGELFF. CDR3 DNA: TGTGCCAGCAGCCGTCCTCGGGGGAGTTCAGGGACCGGGGAGCTGTTTTTT.